The 20 T cell receptor beta chains below all came from one sample that was sequenced in a study of T cells after yellow fever vaccination. MiXCR was run by TCRdb on the 5' RACE reads, yielding one entry per CDR3 protein. The sample includes 500,000 to 650,000 distinct CDR3 sequences, about a sixth of them seen just once. The sequencing used PBMCs, collected more than 4 days after the first yellow fever vaccination. Receptor source: a man in his late teens or twenties who received the YFV17D yellow fever vaccine.

This clonotype was counted only a few times. V is TRBV10-2 and J is TRBJ2-7, with D unclear. V was cut by 4 bases and J by 6 bases, with 10 bases left in between. The CDR3 covers 12 residues. Germline V gives CDR1 WSHSY, CDR2 SAAADI. Here the CDR3 reads CASSGTAPEQYF. Written as DNA, the CDR3 is TGCGCCAGCAGTGGGACGGCTCCCGAGCAGTACTTC.

As DNA, the CDR3 is TGCGCCAGCAGCGCGGACGCCGAGGGGAGTTCACCCCTCCACTTT. Residues: CASSADAEGSSPLHF. The V and J genes are TRBV5-1 and TRBJ1-6; perhaps TRBD1 as D (5 bases). The CDR3 has 15 residues. V was shortened by 4 bases and J by 9 bases, with 17 bases between the two germline ends. Germline-derived CDR1 and CDR2 are SGHRS and YFSETQ.

This clonotype showed up just a few times. This chain uses TRBV7-2 with TRBJ2-2; TRBD1 matches at 12 bases. CDR1 SGHTA and CDR2 FQGNSA come from the germline V gene. The CDR3 contains 16 residues. Trimming removed 3 bases from V and 6 bases from J; junction bases left unmatched: 5. Here the CDR3 reads CASSLAGTGGSGELFF. CDR3 DNA sequence: TGTGCCAGCAGCTTGGCCGGGACAGGGGGCTCCGGGGAGCTGTTTTTT.

The chain couples TRBV19 to TRBJ2-5; D unresolved. Trimming pared 0 bases from V and 5 bases from J, leaving 10 bases between. From germline, CDR1 is LNHDA and CDR2 SQIVND (reference sequence). This CDR3 spans 14 amino acids. The CDR3 DNA reads TGTGCCAGTAGTATAGACGGCAAGACCGAGACCCAGTACTTC. Encoded protein: CASSIDGKTETQYF.

At least ten counts were recorded for this clonotype. This chain connects TRBV7-2 to TRBJ2-5; 9 nucleotides line up with TRBD2. V gave up 3 bases and J gave up 4 bases; unmatched junction bases: 6. In germline, CDR1 is SGHTA, CDR2 FQGNSA. The CDR3 spans 15 residues. CDR3 residues: CASSFGGGAGETQYF. The CDR3 nucleotides read TGTGCCAGCAGCTTTGGCGGGGGGGCCGGAGAGACCCAGTACTTC.

V usage is TRBV6-2 or TRBV6-3 and J usage is TRBJ1-2; D may be TRBD1 (6 bases). In germline, CDR1 is MNHEY, CDR2 SVGEGT. Trimming removed 6 bases from V and 8 bases from J, with 22 bases in between. The CDR3 has 15 amino acids. The CDR3, as DNA: TGTGCCAGCAGAGCCCGACGGGACACGGTTTTCGGCTACACCTTC. Amino acids: CASRARRDTVFGYTF.

The chain couples TRBV27 to TRBJ1-2; 7 nucleotides match TRBD1. V shed 5 bases, J shed 8 bases, and the junction held 17 bases outside the gene matches. CDR1 is MNHEY, CDR2 SMNVEV, per germline (reference sequence). The CDR3 contains 16 residues. The CDR3 nucleotides are TGTGCCAGCAGTAAAAATTACGACAGGGCCCTATACGGCTACACCTTC. Translating it yields CASSKNYDRALYGYTF.

The J gene is TRBJ1-1, the V gene TRBV3-1; D gene ambiguous. V lost 3 bases and J lost 6, with 14 bases in between. The CDR3 is 14 amino acids. Germline V CDR1 and CDR2: LGHDT, YNNKEL (reference sequence). CDR3 residues: CASSHSEAGPEAFF. The CDR3 DNA sequence: TGTGCCAGCAGCCACTCAGAGGCTGGACCTGAAGCTTTCTTT.

The chain uses TRBV5-6 and TRBJ2-2, with D possibly TRBD1 on 6 matching bases. Trimming stripped 4 bases from V and 3 bases from J, with 13 bases between. CDR1 is SGHDT, CDR2 YYEEEE, per germline. The CDR3 is 15 residues long. This CDR3 is CASSPLQGYTGELFF. CDR3 DNA: TGTGCCAGCAGCCCCCTGCAGGGGTACACCGGGGAGCTGTTTTTT.

The V and J genes are TRBV15 and TRBJ1-5; D not resolved. Deletions cut 0 bases from V and 6 bases from J, with 15 bases between. The CDR3 loop spans 16 amino acids. Germline CDR1 and CDR2: LNHNV and YYDKDF (reference sequence). Here the CDR3 reads CATSREPYGNLQPQHF. The CDR3 DNA follows: TGTGCCACCAGCAGAGAGCCGTACGGGAATCTTCAGCCCCAGCATTTT.

This clonotype was seen only a few times. The chain combines TRBV21-1 with TRBJ2-7; the table's D call TRBD1 went unverified against the DNA. TRBV21-1 has pseudogene status. The CDR3 is made up of 15 amino acids. CDR3 in amino acids: CASSNGGLGPYEQYV. As DNA, the CDR3 is TGTGCCAGCAGCAATGGGGGGTTGGGGCCCTACGAGCAGTACGTC.

The chain links TRBV6-2 or TRBV6-3 to TRBJ2-2; the D is unclear. This CDR3 contains 16 residues. The V end lost 0 bases, the J end lost 1 base, and 9 bases lay between the germline ends. Germline loops: CDR1 MNHEY, CDR2 SVGEGT. The CDR3 sequence is CASSYSDHLNTGELFF. The CDR3 region has the DNA TGTGCCAGCAGTTACTCGGACCATTTGAACACCGGGGAGCTGTTTTTT.

This clonotype was counted only a few times. V and J are TRBV4-1 and TRBJ2-3; maybe TRBD2 (5 bases). The CDR3 loop spans 16 amino acids. The V and J ends lost 4 bases and 5 bases respectively, with 19 bases between them. The V gene's germline CDR1 is MGHRA and CDR2 YSYEKL. The CDR3 region has the DNA TGCGCCAGCAGCCCCAGCGGTACCCCTCGGCTAGATACGCAGTATTTT. Translation: CASSPSGTPRLDTQYF.

This clonotype was found a few times. V usage is TRBV11-2 and J usage is TRBJ2-3; 7 positions match TRBD2. Germline V gene sequence: CDR1 SGHAT, CDR2 FQNNGV. The CDR3 is 16 residues long. V was pared by 4 bases and J by 3 bases, with 10 bases of the junction left unmatched. CDR3 loop: CASSSRSGAGTDTQYF. DNA for the CDR3: TGTGCCAGCAGCTCTAGGTCGGGAGCGGGGACAGATACGCAGTATTTT.

This clonotype occurred a few times. The junction departs from germline at one end; a sequencing error may be responsible. This CDR3 is CASSFSGTTDTQYF. Here the CDR3 DNA reads TGCGCCAGCAGCTTCTCGGGGACCACAGATACGCAGTATTTT. The chain links TRBV12-3 or TRBV12-4 to TRBJ2-3; TRBD1 or TRBD2 may be the D gene (5 bases each). CDR3 length: 14 residues.

The sample holds a few counts of this clonotype. V and J are TRBV9 and TRBJ1-1, with D unresolved. This CDR3 is 15 amino acids long. Germline lookup yields CDR1 SGDLS and CDR2 YYNGEE. Deletions cut 0 bases from V and 1 base from J, with 10 bases between. CDR3 nucleotide sequence: TGTGCCAGCAGCGTAGGGAGACACCAGAACACTGAAGCTTTCTTT. This gives the protein CASSVGRHQNTEAFF. Full variable domain (rest looked up from reference TRBV9 and TRBJ1-1): DSGVTQTPKHLITATGQRVTLRCSPRSGDLSVYWYQQSLDQGLQFLIQYYNGEERAKGNILERFSAQQFPDLHSELNLSSLELGDSALYFCASSVGRHQNTEAFFGQGTRLTVV.

V gene TRBV7-9 combines with J gene TRBJ1-6; maybe TRBD1 (5 bases). Trimming cost V 3 bases and J 0 bases, with 6 bases left between them. CDR3 length equals 15 residues. Germline values: CDR1 SEHNR, CDR2 FQNEAQ (reference sequence). The CDR3 sequence is CASSFDSSYNSPLHF. The CDR3 coding sequence is TGTGCCAGCAGCTTCGACAGCTCCTATAATTCACCCCTCCACTTT.

This clonotype was seen more than once but under ten times. This chain uses TRBV12-5 with TRBJ2-1, with D unresolved. Deletions cut 6 bases from V and 4 bases from J, with 4 bases between. This CDR3 region has 11 residues. Germline CDR1 LGHNT, CDR2 FRNRAP. In nucleotides, the CDR3 is TGTGCTAGTGGCCGTTACAATGAGCAGTTCTTC. Translated, it gives CASGRYNEQFF.

The rearrangement uses TRBV7-9 and TRBJ2-7, with 9 nucleotides matching TRBD1. This CDR3 comprises 13 residues. The junction had 4 bases not matched to a gene; V was cut back by 4 bases and J by 6 bases. Germline V gene sequence: CDR1 SEHNR, CDR2 FQNEAQ (reference sequence). The CDR3 nucleotides are TGTGCCAGCAGCTATACAGGGGGCAGCGAGCAGTACTTC. It specifies CASSYTGGSEQYF. Together with reference TRBV7-9 and TRBJ2-7, the CDR3 gives the full variable domain: DTGVSQNPRHKITKRGQNVTFRCDPISEHNRLYWYRQTLGQGPEFLTYFQNEAQLEKSRLLSDRFSAERPKGSFSTLEIQRTEQGDSAMYLCASSYTGGSEQYFGPGTRLTVT.

This clonotype was seen ten or more times. The chain couples TRBV5-1 to TRBJ2-1; TRBD2 agrees at 9 bases. The V gene end was trimmed by 4 bases and the J gene end by 3 bases; junction bases not matched to a gene: 5. The CDR3 loop spans 15 amino acids. Per the germline V gene, CDR1 is SGHRS and CDR2 is YFSETQ. The CDR3 loop reads CASSVRGGGYNEQFF. DNA for the CDR3: TGCGCCAGCAGCGTGCGGGGGGGTGGCTACAATGAGCAGTTCTTC.